Below, 2 T cell receptor beta chains from the same sample are listed, as sequenced in a study of CD8 T cells in Susac syndrome. After extraction with the RNeasy kit, roughly 0.5 to 1 ug of the RNA was reverse transcribed using random hexamers. TCRdb recomputed calls from the immunoSEQ multiplex PCR reads with MiXCR, one row per CDR3 protein. The sample has a few hundred thousand distinct CDR3 sequences; 92% are singletons. The material sequenced was CD4+ T cells from PBMCs. These receptors were obtained from a human donor with multiple sclerosis.

The V gene is TRBV10-3, the J gene TRBJ1-2; no firm D call. This CDR3 region has 13 residues. Germline V CDR1 and CDR2: ENHRY, SYGVKD. Trimming cost V 4 bases and J 4 bases, with 10 bases left between them. The CDR3: CAISGGPGYGYTF. The CDR3 DNA reads TGTGCCATCAGTGGCGGGCCCGGCTATGGCTACACCTTC.

The chain combines TRBV3-1 with TRBJ2-3; 15 bases align to TRBD2. V was clipped by 3 bases and J by 5 bases; unmatched bases: 3. CDR1 is LGHDT and CDR2 is YNNKEL in the germline V gene (reference sequence). CDR3 length: 16 amino acids. Here the CDR3 reads CASSHGLAGGRDTQYF. CDR3 sequence (DNA): TGTGCCAGCAGCCACGGACTAGCGGGGGGGCGAGATACGCAGTATTTT.